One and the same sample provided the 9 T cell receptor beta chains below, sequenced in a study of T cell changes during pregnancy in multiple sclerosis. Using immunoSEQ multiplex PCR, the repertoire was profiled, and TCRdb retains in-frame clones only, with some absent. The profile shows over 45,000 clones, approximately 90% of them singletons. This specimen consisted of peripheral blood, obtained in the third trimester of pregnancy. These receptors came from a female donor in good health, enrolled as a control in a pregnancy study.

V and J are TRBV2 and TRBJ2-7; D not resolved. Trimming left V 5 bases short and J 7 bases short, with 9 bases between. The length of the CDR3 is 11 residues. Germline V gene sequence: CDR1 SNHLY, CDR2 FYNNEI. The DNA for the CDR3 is TGTGCCAGCAGTAAAACTGCGGAGCAGTACTTC. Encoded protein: CASSKTAEQYF. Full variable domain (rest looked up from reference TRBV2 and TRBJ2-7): EPEVTQTPSHQVTQMGQEVILRCVPISNHLYFYWYRQILGQKVEFLVSFYNNEISEKSEIFDDQFSVERPDGSNFTLKIRSTKLEDSAMYFCASSKTAEQYFGPGTRLTVT.

The CDR3 DNA reads as TGTGCCAGCAGCTTGGGCTTAGCGGGACAGGGAGCCTACGAGCAGTACTTC. Protein: CASSLGLAGQGAYEQYF. The J gene is TRBJ2-7, the V gene TRBV5-4; a possible D gene is TRBD1 (9 bases). The ends were cut back, 0 bases at V and 2 bases at J, with 18 bases in the middle. There are 17 residues in the CDR3. In germline, CDR1 is SGHNT, CDR2 YYREEE (reference sequence).

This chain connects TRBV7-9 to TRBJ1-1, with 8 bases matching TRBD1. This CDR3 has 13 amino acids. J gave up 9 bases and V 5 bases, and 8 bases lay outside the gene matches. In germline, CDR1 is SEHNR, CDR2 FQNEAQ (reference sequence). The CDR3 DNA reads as TGTGCCAGCAGCCTCGACAGGGGTAGGCAAGCTTTCTTT. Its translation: CASSLDRGRQAFF.

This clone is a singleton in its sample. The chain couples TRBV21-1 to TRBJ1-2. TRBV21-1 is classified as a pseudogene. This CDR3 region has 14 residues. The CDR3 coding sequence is TGTGCCAGCAGCAAGAGACGGGGGGAAAATGGCTACACCTTC. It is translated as CASSKRRGENGYTF.

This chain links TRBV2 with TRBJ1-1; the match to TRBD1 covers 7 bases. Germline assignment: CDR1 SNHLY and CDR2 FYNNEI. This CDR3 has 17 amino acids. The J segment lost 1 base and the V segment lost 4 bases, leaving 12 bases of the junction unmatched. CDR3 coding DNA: TGTGCCAGCAGTGGAGTAATCTACGAGGGGGCGAACACTGAAGCTTTCTTT. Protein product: CASSGVIYEGANTEAFF.

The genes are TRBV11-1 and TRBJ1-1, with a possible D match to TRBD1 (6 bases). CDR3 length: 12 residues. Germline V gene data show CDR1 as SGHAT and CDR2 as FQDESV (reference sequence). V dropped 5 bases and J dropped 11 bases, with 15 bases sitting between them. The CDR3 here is CASSPGQLLAFF. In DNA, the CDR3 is TGTGCCAGCAGCCCCGGACAGTTGTTGGCTTTCTTT.

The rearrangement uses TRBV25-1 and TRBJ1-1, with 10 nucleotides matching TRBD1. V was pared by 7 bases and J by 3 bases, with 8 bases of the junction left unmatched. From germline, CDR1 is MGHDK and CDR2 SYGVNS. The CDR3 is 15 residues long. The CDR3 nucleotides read TGTGCCAGCACCGGTGGGACAGGGGCTCACACTGAAGCTTTCTTT. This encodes CASTGGTGAHTEAFF.

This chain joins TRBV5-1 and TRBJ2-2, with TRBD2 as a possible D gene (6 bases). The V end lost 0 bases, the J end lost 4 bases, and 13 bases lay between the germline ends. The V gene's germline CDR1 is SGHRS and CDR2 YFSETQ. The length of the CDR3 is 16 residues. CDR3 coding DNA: TGCGCCAGCAGCTTGGAGGAGGGGCGGGGCACCGGGGAGCTGTTTTTT. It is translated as CASSLEEGRGTGELFF.

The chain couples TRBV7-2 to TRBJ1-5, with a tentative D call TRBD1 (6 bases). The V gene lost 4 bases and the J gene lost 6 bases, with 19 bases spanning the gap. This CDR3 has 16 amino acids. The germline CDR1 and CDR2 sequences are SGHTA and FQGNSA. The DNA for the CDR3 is TGTGCCAGCAGCTCATCCGCGGGGGCGGGGGGTCAGCCCCAGCATTTT. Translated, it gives CASSSSAGAGGQPQHF.